The 17 T cell receptor beta chains below all came from one sample that was sequenced in a study of blood T cells in healthy people across ages. The use of a sample-barcoded 5' primer and a J-beta primer mix characterized a second PCR of about 7 to 12 cycles. TCRdb ran MiXCR on the 5' RACE reads and lists one entry per CDR3 protein. Here the sample spans approximately 800,000 distinct CDR3 sequences, just over 55% being singletons. The sequencing input was blood. These receptors all come from a man between 40 and 49 years old in good health.

V usage is TRBV7-8 and J usage is TRBJ1-5; a weak D match, TRBD1 (5 bases). The CDR3 loop spans 13 amino acids. Between the trimmed V and J ends, which lost 2 bases and 9 bases, there was a span of 11 bases. Germline CDR1 is SGHVS and CDR2 is FQNEAQ. DNA for the CDR3: TGTGCCAGCAGCTTACAGGGCCAACGGCCCCAGCATTTT. This codes for CASSLQGQRPQHF.

The chain uses TRBV4-3 and TRBJ1-2; 8 bases match TRBD1. J gave up 3 bases and V 4 bases, and 10 bases lay outside the gene matches. The germline V gene has CDR1 LGHNA and CDR2 YSLEER. CDR3 length: 16 residues. DNA of the CDR3: TGCGCCAGCAGCCTCGACGTTCCAGGGGGCGACTATGGCTACACCTTC. Translating gives CASSLDVPGGDYGYTF.

This clonotype was recorded only once. The chain carries TRBV27 and TRBJ2-2; TRBD2 matches at 9 bases. V dropped 6 bases and J dropped 4; count of bases not matched to a gene: 0. The CDR3 contains 13 residues. Looked up from germline, CDR1 is MNHEY and CDR2 is SMNVEV (reference sequence). CDR3 sequence: CASRLAGTGELFF. For the CDR3, the DNA is TGTGCCAGCAGACTAGCGGGCACCGGGGAGCTGTTTTTT.

This clonotype was counted a few times. The chain employs TRBV20-1 and TRBJ2-1, with TRBD2 as a possible D gene (6 bases). CDR3 length: 13 residues. V was shortened by 3 bases and J by 8 bases, with 14 bases between the two germline ends. Germline lookup yields CDR1 DFQATT and CDR2 SNEGSKA (reference sequence). CDR3 sequence: CSARDGSLYEQFF. CDR3 bases: TGCAGTGCTAGGGACGGGAGCTTGTATGAGCAGTTCTTC.

This chain connects TRBV20-1 to TRBJ2-5; the match to TRBD2 covers 12 bases. The V segment lost 5 bases and the J segment 5 bases; nucleotides outside the gene matches: 12. Per the germline V gene, CDR1 is DFQATT and CDR2 is SNEGSKA (reference sequence). The CDR3 has 16 amino acids. The CDR3 DNA is TGCAGTGCTTTCCCCCGCCGACTAGCGGGAGAGGAGACCCAGTACTTC. It codes for CSAFPRRLAGEETQYF.

This chain links TRBV7-8 with TRBJ2-5, with unresolved D. With 5 bases removed from V and 5 bases from J, the gap between germline ends came to 24 bases. CDR1 is SGHVS and CDR2 is FQNEAQ in the germline V gene. The CDR3 runs 17 residues. As DNA, the CDR3 is TGTGCCAGCAGCATCAACGTTGTCACTGGCTCCATGGAGACCCAGTACTTC. It yields the protein CASSINVVTGSMETQYF.

This clonotype has only one observation. J is TRBJ1-1 and V is TRBV25-1; D call uncertain. Germline CDR1 is MGHDK and CDR2 is SYGVNS. The CDR3 loop spans 15 amino acids. V was pared by 1 base and J by 4 bases, with 13 bases between. The CDR3 here is CASSESGIFGTEAFF. The CDR3 bases are TGTGCCAGCAGTGAATCTGGGATTTTCGGCACTGAAGCTTTCTTT.

The J gene is TRBJ2-3, the V gene TRBV28; the D gene is possibly TRBD1 (6 bases). Germline values: CDR1 MDHEN, CDR2 SYDVKM. The CDR3 is made up of 16 amino acids. Trimming pared 1 base from V and 3 bases from J, leaving 14 bases between. The CDR3, as DNA: TGTGCCAGCAGTTTATCGCCGGGACAAACGACAGATACGCAGTATTTT. Residues: CASSLSPGQTTDTQYF.

The chain combines TRBV10-3 with TRBJ2-5; tentative D call: TRBD1 (6 bases). TRBJ2-7 explains the end of the DNA better; the J call may be wrong. The CDR3 consists of 14 residues. The germline CDR1 and CDR2 sequences are ENHRY and SYGVKD. CDR3 loop: CAILTDGGNNEQYF. In DNA form, the CDR3 reads TGTGCCATTCTAACGGATGGGGGCAACAACGAGCAGTACTTC.

This clonotype was seen a single time. The chain has TRBV7-9 and TRBJ2-4; D possibly uses TRBD1 or TRBD2 (5 bases each). The V end was cut by 1 base, the J end by 14 bases, with 15 bases between. Germline V gives CDR1 SEHNR, CDR2 FQNEAQ (reference sequence). The CDR3 is 13 amino acids. CDR3 region: CASSLEGAGRKYF. The CDR3 coding sequence is TGTGCCAGCAGCTTAGAGGGAGCAGGGAGAAAGTACTTC.

This clonotype was recorded a few times. J is TRBJ2-3 and V is TRBV27; D is possibly TRBD2 (6 bases). CDR3 length equals 15 residues. CDR1 is MNHEY, CDR2 SMNVEV, per germline (reference sequence). Deletions cut 4 bases from V and 1 base from J, with 12 bases between. CDR3 protein: CASSSLADGTDTQYF. CDR3 nucleotide sequence: TGTGCCAGCAGTTCCTTAGCGGATGGCACAGATACGCAGTATTTT.

In this sample, this clonotype turned up a few times. The gene calls are TRBV28 and TRBJ2-7; TRBD1 matches at 8 bases. The V segment lost 6 bases and the J segment 1 base; nucleotides outside the gene matches: 8. This CDR3 comprises 15 residues. Germline assignment: CDR1 MDHEN and CDR2 SYDVKM. The CDR3: CASRMAGQVSYEQYF. The CDR3 DNA sequence: TGTGCCAGCAGGATGGCGGGACAGGTTTCCTACGAGCAGTACTTC. The full variable domain, completed using reference TRBV28 and TRBJ2-7, is DVKVTQSSRYLVKRTGEKVFLECVQDMDHENMFWYRQDPGLGLRLIYFSYDVKMKEKGDIPEGYSVSREKKERFSLILESASTNQTSMYLCASRMAGQVSYEQYFGPGTRLTVT.

Only a few counts were recorded for this clonotype. This chain links TRBV24-1 with TRBJ1-2, with TRBD1 matching 9 bases. Germline V gene lookup returns CDR1 KGHDR and CDR2 SFDVKD. J gave up 7 bases and V 3 bases, and 5 bases lay outside the gene matches. The CDR3 is 14 amino acids. Written as DNA, the CDR3 is TGTGCCACCAGTGATCCCGGACAGGGGATTGGCTACACCTTC. It codes for CATSDPGQGIGYTF.

This clonotype was seen more than once but under ten times. J is TRBJ2-7 and V is TRBV12-3 or TRBV12-4; a possible D gene is TRBD1 (5 bases). V gave up 0 bases and J gave up 2 bases, with 8 bases separating them. The CDR3 runs 14 residues. The DNA for the CDR3 is TGTGCCAGCAGTTTAGCAGGGGTCGCCTACGAGCAGTACTTC. It yields the protein CASSLAGVAYEQYF.

This chain connects TRBV3-1 to TRBJ1-6; D uncertain. This CDR3 has 14 residues. CDR1 and CDR2 from the germline V gene are LGHDT and YNNKEL (reference sequence). V lost 1 base, J lost 4 bases, and 5 bases lay in between. In DNA form, the CDR3 reads TGTGCCAGCAGCCAAGCAGTGTATAATTCACCCCTCCACTTT. Encoded protein: CASSQAVYNSPLHF. The full variable domain, in which reference TRBV3-1 and TRBJ1-6 provide the parts outside the CDR3, is DTAVSQTPKYLVTQMGNDKSIKCEQNLGHDTMYWYKQDSKKFLKIMFSYNNKELIINETVPNRFSPKSPDKAHLNLHINSLELGDSAVYFCASSQAVYNSPLHFGNGTRLTVT.

This clonotype appeared once. The chain couples TRBV6-1 to TRBJ1-1; D is ambiguous. This CDR3 has 13 residues. V lost 6 bases, J lost 2 bases, and 10 bases lay in between. Germline lookup yields CDR1 MNHNS and CDR2 SASEGT. CDR3 in DNA: TGTGCCAGCAGACTTGGGTTAAACACTGAAGCTTTCTTT. This translates into CASRLGLNTEAFF.

CDR3 DNA sequence: TGTGCCAGCAGCACATACCGGGACAGGGTTATCAATGAGCAGTTCTTC. This sequence encodes CASSTYRDRVINEQFF. This chain joins TRBV11-1 and TRBJ2-1, with 9 bases fitting TRBD1. The CDR3 is made up of 16 amino acids. Germline CDR1 is SGHAT and CDR2 is FQDESV (reference sequence). The junction had 11 bases not matched to a gene; V was cut back by 5 bases and J by 6 bases. The whole variable domain, remainder taken from reference TRBV11-1 and TRBJ2-1, is EAEVAQSPRYKITEKSQAVAFWCDPISGHATLYWYRQILGQGPELLVQFQDESVVDDSQLPKDRFSAERLKGVDSTLKIQPAELGDSAMYLCASSTYRDRVINEQFFGPGTRLTVL.